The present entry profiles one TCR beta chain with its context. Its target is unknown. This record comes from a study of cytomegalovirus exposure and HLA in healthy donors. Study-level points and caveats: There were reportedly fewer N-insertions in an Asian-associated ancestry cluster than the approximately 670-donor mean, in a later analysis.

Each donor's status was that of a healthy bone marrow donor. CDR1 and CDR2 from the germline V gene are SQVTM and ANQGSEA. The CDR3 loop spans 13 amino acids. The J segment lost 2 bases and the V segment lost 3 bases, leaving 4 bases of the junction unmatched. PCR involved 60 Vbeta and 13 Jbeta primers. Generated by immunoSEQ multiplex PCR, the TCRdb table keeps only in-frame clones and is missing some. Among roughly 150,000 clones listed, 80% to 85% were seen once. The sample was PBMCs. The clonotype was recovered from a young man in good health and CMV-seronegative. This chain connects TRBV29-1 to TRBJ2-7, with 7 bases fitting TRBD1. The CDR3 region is CSVEAGGPYEQYF. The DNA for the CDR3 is TGCAGCGTTGAGGCAGGGGGACCCTACGAGCAGTACTTC.